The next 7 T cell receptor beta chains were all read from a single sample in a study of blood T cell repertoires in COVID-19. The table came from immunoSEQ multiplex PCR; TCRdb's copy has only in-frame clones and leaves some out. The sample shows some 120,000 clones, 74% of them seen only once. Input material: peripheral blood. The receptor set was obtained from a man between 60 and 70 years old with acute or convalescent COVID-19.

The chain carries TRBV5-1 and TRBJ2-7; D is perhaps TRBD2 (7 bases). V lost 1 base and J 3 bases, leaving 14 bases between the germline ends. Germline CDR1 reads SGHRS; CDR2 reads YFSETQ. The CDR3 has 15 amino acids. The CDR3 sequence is CASSLYGGGGYEQYF. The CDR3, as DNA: TGCGCCAGCAGCTTGTATGGGGGAGGGGGCTACGAGCAGTACTTC.

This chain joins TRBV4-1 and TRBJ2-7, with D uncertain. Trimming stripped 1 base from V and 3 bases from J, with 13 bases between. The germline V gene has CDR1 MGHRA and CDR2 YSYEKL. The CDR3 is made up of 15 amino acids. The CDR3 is CASSQVEVDVYEQYF. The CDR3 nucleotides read TGCGCCAGCAGCCAAGTCGAGGTAGACGTCTACGAGCAGTACTTC.

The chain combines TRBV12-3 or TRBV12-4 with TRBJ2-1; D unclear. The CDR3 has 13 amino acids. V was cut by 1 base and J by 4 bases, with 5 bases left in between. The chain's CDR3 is CASSLVQYNEQFF. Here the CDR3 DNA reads TGTGCCAGCAGTTTAGTTCAATACAATGAGCAGTTCTTC.

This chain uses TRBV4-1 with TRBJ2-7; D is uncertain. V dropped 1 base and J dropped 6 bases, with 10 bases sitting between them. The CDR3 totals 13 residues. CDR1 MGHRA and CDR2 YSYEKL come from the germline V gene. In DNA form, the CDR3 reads TGCGCCAGCAGCCAAGGGTTAGCACGCGAGCAGTACTTC. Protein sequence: CASSQGLAREQYF.

CDR3 region: CASSLSPTSLAGYNEQFF. CDR3 sequence (DNA): TGTGCCAGCAGTTTATCGCCGACTAGCTTAGCAGGATACAATGAGCAGTTCTTC. V and J are TRBV27 and TRBJ2-1; 7 bases align to TRBD2. Unmatched junction bases numbered 12, after V lost 0 bases and J lost 4 bases. CDR1 and CDR2 from the germline V gene are MNHEY and SMNVEV (reference sequence). The CDR3 is 18 residues long.

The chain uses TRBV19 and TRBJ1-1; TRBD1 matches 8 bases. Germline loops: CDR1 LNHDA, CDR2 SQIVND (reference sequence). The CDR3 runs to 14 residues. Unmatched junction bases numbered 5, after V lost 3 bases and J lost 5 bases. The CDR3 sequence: CASSISGGRTEAFF. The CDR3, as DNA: TGTGCCAGTAGTATCTCAGGGGGCCGTACTGAAGCTTTCTTT.

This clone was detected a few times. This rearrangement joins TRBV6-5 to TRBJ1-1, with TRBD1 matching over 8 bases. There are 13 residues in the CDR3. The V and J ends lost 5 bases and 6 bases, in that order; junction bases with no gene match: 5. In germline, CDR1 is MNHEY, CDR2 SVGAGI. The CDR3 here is CASSRGQGAEAFF. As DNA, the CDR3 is TGTGCCAGCAGTAGAGGACAGGGCGCTGAAGCTTTCTTT.